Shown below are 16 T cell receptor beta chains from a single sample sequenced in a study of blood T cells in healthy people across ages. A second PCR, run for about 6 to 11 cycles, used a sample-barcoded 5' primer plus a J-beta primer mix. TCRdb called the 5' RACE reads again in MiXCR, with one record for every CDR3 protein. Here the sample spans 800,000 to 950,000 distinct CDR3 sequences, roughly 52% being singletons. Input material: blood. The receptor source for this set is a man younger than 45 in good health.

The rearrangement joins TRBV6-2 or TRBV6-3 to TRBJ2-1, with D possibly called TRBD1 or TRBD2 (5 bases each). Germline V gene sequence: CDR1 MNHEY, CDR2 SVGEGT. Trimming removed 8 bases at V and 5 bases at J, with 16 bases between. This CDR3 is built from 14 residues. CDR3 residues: CASVREGSDNEQFF. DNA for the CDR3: TGTGCCAGCGTACGCGAGGGGAGTGACAATGAGCAGTTCTTC.

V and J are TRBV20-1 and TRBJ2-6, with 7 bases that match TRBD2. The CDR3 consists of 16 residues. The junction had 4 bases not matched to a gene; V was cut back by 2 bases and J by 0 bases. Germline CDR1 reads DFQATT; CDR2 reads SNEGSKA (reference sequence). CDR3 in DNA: TGCAGTGCTAGAAAAGGGACTACCTCTGGGGCCAACGTCCTGACTTTC. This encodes CSARKGTTSGANVLTF.

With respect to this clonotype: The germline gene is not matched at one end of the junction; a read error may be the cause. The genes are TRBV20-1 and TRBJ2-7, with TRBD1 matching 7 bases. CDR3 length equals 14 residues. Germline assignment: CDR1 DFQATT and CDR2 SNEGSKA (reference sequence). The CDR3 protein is CSTRDRQGSYEQYF. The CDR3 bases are TGCAGTACTAGAGATCGACAGGGATCCTACGAGCAGTACTTC.

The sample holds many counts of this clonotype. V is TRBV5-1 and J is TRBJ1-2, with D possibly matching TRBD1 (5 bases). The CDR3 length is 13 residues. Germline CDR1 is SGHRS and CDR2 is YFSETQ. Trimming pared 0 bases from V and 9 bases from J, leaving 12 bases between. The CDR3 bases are TGCGCCAGCAGCTTGGAAAGTCAGGGTAGCTACACCTTC. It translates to CASSLESQGSYTF.

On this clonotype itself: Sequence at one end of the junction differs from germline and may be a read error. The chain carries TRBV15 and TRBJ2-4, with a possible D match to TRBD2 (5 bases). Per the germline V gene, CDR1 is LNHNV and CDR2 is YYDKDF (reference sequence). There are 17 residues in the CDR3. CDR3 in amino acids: CATSRDLTNLAKNIQYF. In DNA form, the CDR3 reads TGTGCCACCAGTAGAGATCTGACTAATCTAGCCAAAAACATTCAGTACTTC.

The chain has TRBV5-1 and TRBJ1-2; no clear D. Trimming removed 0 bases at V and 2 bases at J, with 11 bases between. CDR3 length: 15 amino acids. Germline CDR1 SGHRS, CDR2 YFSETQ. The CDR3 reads CASSLEGEPNYGYTF. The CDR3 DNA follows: TGCGCCAGCAGCTTGGAAGGAGAACCCAACTATGGCTACACCTTC.

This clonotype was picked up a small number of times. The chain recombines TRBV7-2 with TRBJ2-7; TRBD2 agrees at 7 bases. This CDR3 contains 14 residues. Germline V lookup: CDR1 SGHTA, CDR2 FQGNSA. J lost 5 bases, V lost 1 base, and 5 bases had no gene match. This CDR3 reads CASSLVVGGNEQYF. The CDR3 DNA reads TGTGCCAGCAGCTTAGTAGTCGGGGGGAACGAGCAGTACTTC.

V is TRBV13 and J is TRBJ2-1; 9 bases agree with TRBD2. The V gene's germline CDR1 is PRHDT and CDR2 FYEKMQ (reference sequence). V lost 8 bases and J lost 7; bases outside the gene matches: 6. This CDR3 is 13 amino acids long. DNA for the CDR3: TGTGCCAGCCTAGCGGGGTTAGGTAATGAGCAGTTCTTC. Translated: CASLAGLGNEQFF.

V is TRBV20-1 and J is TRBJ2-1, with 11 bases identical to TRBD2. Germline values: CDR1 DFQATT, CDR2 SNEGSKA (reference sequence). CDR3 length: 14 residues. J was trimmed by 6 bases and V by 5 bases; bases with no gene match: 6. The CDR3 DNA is TGCAGTGCTGGTAGCGGGGGGGCCGCCAATGAGCAGTTCTTC. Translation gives CSAGSGGAANEQFF.

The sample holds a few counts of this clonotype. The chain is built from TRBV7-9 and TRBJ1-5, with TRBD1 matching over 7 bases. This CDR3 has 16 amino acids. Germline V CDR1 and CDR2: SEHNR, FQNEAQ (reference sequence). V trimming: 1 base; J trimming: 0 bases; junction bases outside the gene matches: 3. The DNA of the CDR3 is TGTGCCAGCAGCTTAGGGCGACAGGGTAGCAATCAGCCCCAGCATTTT. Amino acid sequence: CASSLGRQGSNQPQHF. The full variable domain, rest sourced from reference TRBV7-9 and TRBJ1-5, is DTGVSQNPRHKITKRGQNVTFRCDPISEHNRLYWYRQTLGQGPEFLTYFQNEAQLEKSRLLSDRFSAERPKGSFSTLEIQRTEQGDSAMYLCASSLGRQGSNQPQHFGDGTRLSIL.

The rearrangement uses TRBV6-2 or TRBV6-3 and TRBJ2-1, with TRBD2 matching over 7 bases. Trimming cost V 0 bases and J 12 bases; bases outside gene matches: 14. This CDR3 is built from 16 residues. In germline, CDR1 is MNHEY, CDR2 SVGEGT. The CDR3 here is CASSYSTAGPPPGQFF. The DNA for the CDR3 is TGTGCCAGCAGTTACTCGACAGCGGGGCCCCCCCCGGGGCAGTTCTTC.

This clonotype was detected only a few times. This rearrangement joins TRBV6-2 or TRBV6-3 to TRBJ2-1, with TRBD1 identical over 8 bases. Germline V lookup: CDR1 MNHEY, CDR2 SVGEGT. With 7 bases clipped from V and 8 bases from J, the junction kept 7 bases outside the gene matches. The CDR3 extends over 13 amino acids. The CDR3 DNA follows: TGTGCCAGCATTCGGGCAGGGGGCGATGAGCAGTTCTTC. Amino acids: CASIRAGGDEQFF.

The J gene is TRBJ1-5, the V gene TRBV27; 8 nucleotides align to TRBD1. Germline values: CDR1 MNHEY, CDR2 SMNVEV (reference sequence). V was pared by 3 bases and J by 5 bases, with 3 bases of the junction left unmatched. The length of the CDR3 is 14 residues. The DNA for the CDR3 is TGTGCCAGCAGTTTTACAGGGGGTCATCAGCCCCAGCATTTT. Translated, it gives CASSFTGGHQPQHF.

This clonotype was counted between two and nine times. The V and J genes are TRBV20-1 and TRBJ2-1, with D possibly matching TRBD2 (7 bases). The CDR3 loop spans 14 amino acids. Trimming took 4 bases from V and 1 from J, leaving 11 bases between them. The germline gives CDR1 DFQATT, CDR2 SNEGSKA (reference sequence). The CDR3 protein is CSANKGGSYNEQFF. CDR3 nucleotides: TGCAGTGCTAACAAGGGGGGGTCCTACAATGAGCAGTTCTTC.

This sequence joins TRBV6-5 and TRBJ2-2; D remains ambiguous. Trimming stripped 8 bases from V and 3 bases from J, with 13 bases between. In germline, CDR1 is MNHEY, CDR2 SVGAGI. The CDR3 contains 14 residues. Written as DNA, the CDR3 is TGTGCCAGCTCGGGCCGTCGCGACACCGGGGAGCTGTTTTTT. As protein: CASSGRRDTGELFF.

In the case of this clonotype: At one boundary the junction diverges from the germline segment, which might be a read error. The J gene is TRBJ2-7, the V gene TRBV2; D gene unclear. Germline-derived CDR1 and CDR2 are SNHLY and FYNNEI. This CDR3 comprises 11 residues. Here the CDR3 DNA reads TGTGCCAGCGGTGATCCCTACGAGCAGTACTTC. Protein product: CASGDPYEQYF.